This T cell receptor (beta chain) was obtained from a study of identical twins. A note on this clonotype: Its antigen is not identified.

The CDR3 extends over 15 amino acids. The trim removed 5 bases at V and 5 bases at J, leaving 6 bases unmatched. Germline CDR1 and CDR2: MDHEN and SYDVKM. A universal primer site was created by template switching, with the cDNA bearing unique molecular identifiers. Via MiXCR, TCRdb re-called the 5' RACE reads, giving one row per CDR3 protein. The sample carries about 900,000 distinct CDR3 sequences, more than 9% recorded once. Whole-study findings and limits: For zero-insertion analyses, partial confounding could come from invariant MAIT and iNKT cells. In cord blood, abundant beta clonotypes had fewer insertions; memory showed no trend.

The same sample was also studied in work on yellow fever vaccine responses in identical twins. That publication notes: The authors reported partly convergent, partly personalized vaccine responses in identical twins.

The gene calls are TRBV28 and TRBJ1-5; TRBD1 aligns across 10 bases. This receptor was obtained from a woman between 18 and 29 years old in good health. The sequencing sample was made of PBMCs. The CDR3 sequence is CASSPRGQGYQPQHF. CDR3 bases: TGTGCCAGCAGTCCTCGGGGACAGGGGTATCAGCCCCAGCATTTT.